This TCR beta chain is drawn from a study of cytomegalovirus exposure and HLA in healthy donors. PCR used 60 Vbeta primers and 13 Jbeta primers. The repertoire was sequenced with immunoSEQ multiplex PCR; TCRdb's copy has only in-frame clones and lacks some. The table records 200,000 to 250,000 clones, about 86% of them present only once. Study-wide findings and caveats: A link between a missense DCLRE1C variant and TCR beta V- and J-gene trimming emerged from a later analysis.

Details on this clone: Its antigen remains unidentified.

This clonotype was obtained from a woman aged 60-75 years in good health and CMV-seropositive. Sequencing input: PBMCs.

The CDR3 here is CASSRTSASYEQYF. For the CDR3, the DNA is TGTGCCAGCAGCAGGACTAGCGCCTCCTACGAGCAGTACTTC. The chain has TRBV7-9 and TRBJ2-5; 9 bases are a match to TRBD2. Matching the DNA end better, TRBJ2-7 makes the J call doubtful. Germline CDR1 reads SEHNR; CDR2 reads FQNEAQ (reference sequence). The CDR3 is made up of 14 amino acids.